This T cell receptor (beta chain) was captured in a study of blood T cell repertoires in COVID-19. As for the study in general: Samples came from the United States, Italy and Spain, spanning acute and convalescent COVID-19. PBMCs, B-cell-depleted T cells, or T cells were the source of the cDNA or gDNA that made up the material.

Per the germline V gene, CDR1 is LNHNV and CDR2 is YYDKDF (reference sequence). Deletions cut 4 bases from V and 5 bases from J, with 29 bases between. The CDR3 has 19 amino acids. TCRdb's table, derived via immunoSEQ multiplex PCR, lists solely in-frame clones and lacks some. Of roughly 95,000 clones listed, 70% to 90% are singletons. Sequencing used peripheral blood. The rearrangement joins TRBV15 to TRBJ1-2, with TRBD1 as a possible D gene (5 bases). The TCR sequence derives from a man aged 55 to 69 with acute or convalescent COVID-19. The CDR3 sequence: CATSTEFPSLPGALYGYTF. The CDR3 nucleotides read TGTGCCACCAGCACCGAATTCCCTTCATTGCCTGGGGCCTTATATGGCTACACCTTC.